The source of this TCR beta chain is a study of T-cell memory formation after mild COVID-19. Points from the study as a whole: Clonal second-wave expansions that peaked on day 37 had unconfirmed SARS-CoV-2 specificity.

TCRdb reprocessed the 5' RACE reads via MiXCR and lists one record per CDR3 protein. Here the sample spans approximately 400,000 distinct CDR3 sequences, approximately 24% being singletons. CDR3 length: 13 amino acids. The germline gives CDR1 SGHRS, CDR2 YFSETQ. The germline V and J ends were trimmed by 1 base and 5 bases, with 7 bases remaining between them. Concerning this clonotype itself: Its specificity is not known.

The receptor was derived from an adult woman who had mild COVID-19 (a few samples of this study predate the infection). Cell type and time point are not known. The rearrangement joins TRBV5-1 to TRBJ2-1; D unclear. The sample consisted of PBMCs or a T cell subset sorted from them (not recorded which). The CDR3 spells CASSLSAHNEQFF. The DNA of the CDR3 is TGCGCCAGCAGCTTGTCGGCCCACAATGAGCAGTTCTTC.